This T cell receptor beta chain comes out of a study of T cells expressing NK-cell markers. In the study overall: Beta-chain profiling covered CD3+CD56+NKG2C+, CD3+CD56+NKG2C- and CD3+CD56-NKG2C+ sorted subsets.

Reanalyzing the 5' RACE reads, TCRdb keeps one entry per CDR3 protein, without DNA. This sample's table has 140,000 or so distinct CDR3 sequences. The CDR3 totals 16 residues. This clonotype originated in a man younger than 35 in good health. The chain joins TRBV12-3 or TRBV12-4 to TRBJ2-3; the D call of TRBD2 rests on TCRdb alone, since no DNA is present to check it. Sequenced: blood T cells: a sorted CD56 or NKG2C T cell subset, CD4+ or CD8+ T cells, or bulk PBMC T cells (not recorded which). This CDR3 is CASSFPSGRSTDTQYF.